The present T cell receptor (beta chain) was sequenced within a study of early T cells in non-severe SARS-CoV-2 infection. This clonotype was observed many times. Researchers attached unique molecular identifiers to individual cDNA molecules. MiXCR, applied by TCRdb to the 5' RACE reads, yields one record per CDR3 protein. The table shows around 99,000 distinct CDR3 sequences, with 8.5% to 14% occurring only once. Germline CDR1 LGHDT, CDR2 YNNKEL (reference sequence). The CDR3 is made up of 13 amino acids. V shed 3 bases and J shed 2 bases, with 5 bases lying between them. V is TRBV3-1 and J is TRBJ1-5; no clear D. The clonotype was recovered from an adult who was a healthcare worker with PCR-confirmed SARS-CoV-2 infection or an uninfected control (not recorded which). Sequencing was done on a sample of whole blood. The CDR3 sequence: CASSQSGNQPQHF. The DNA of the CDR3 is TGTGCCAGCAGCCAGAGCGGCAATCAGCCCCAGCATTTT. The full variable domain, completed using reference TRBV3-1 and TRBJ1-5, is DTAVSQTPKYLVTQMGNDKSIKCEQNLGHDTMYWYKQDSKKFLKIMFSYNNKELIINETVPNRFSPKSPDKAHLNLHINSLELGDSAVYFCASSQSGNQPQHFGDGTRLSIL.